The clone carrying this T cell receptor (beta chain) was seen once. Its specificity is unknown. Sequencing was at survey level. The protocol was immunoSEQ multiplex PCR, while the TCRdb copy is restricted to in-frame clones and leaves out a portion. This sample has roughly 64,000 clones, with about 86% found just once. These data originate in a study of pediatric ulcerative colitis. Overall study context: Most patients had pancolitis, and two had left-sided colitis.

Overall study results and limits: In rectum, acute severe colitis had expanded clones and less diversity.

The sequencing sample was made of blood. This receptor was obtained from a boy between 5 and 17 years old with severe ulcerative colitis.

This chain's CDR3 is CASSEFDTNEKLFF. CDR3 sequence (DNA): TGTGCCAGCAGTGAATTTGACACGAATGAAAAACTGTTTTTT. This sequence joins TRBV25-1 and TRBJ1-4; D ambiguous. This CDR3 has 14 amino acids. V lost 1 base and J 5 bases, leaving 8 bases between the germline ends. Germline V gene data show CDR1 as MGHDK and CDR2 as SYGVNS. The whole variable domain, remainder taken from reference TRBV25-1 and TRBJ1-4, is EADIYQTPRYLVIGTGKKITLECSQTMGHDKMYWYQQDPGMELHLIHYSYGVNSTEKGDLSSESTVSRIRTEHFPLTLESARPSHTSQYLCASSEFDTNEKLFFGSGTQLSVL.